The present TCR beta chain was sequenced within a study of a mutant IDH1 vaccine in newly diagnosed glioma. In the study overall: Patients were pretreated with radiotherapy, temozolomide, or both, mostly both.

On this clone itself: What it recognizes is unknown.

Sample time point: week 11, during vaccination. The study gave 300 ug of mutant IDH1 20-mer peptide per vaccine dose, with topical imiquimod. Germline CDR1 LNHDA, CDR2 SQIVND (reference sequence). The length of the CDR3 is 15 residues. Trimming left V 8 bases short and J 0 bases short, with 17 bases between. Measured with immunoSEQ multiplex PCR; TCRdb has only the in-frame clones, and not every one. The sample has tens of thousands of clones, around 84% seen once. The material sequenced was PBMCs, taken from a glioma patient whose treatment included an IDH1 peptide vaccine. The sequence was obtained from a woman in her fifties or sixties with glioma. The chain joins TRBV19 to TRBJ2-7; the D call may be TRBD1 or TRBD2 (5 bases each). CDR3 DNA sequence: TGTGCCAGTGCACGAGCCAGGGAGACCTCCTACGAGCAGTACTTC. The encoded protein is CASARARETSYEQYF.